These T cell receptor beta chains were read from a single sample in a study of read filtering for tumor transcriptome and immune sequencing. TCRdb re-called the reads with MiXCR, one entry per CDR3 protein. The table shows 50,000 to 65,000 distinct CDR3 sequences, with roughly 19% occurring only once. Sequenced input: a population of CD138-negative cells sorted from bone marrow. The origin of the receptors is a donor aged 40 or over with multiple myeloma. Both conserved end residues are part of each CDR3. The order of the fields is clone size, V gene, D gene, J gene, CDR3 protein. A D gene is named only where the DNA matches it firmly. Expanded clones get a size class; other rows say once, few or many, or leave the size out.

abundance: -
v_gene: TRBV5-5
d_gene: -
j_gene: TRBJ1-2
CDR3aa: CASSWRGNYGYTF

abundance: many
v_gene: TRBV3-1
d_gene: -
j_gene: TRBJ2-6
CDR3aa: CASSQGPTGANVLTF

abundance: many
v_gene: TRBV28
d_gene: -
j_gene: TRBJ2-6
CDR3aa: CASSPPGSGANVLTF

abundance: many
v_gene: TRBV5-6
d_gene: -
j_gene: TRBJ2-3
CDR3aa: CASSVTDTQYF

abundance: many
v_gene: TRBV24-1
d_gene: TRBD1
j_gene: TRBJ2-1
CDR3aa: CATSGTGAFEQFF

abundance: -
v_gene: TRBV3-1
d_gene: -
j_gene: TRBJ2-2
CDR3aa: CASSQRGRLGAGELFF

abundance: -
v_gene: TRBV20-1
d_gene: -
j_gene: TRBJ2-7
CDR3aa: CSAGAPTSSYEQYF

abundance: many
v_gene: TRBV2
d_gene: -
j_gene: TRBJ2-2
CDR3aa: CASHQEGGRTGELFF

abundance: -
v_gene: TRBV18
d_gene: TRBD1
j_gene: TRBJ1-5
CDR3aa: CASSPGTGGIQPQHF

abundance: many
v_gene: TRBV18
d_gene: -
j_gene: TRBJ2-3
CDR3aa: CASSPPSGIDTQYF

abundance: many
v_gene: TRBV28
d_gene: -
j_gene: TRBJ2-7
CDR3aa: CASSLPGAGQHEQYF

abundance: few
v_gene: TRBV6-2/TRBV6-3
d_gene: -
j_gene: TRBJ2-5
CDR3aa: CASSYSIMGTSQETQYF

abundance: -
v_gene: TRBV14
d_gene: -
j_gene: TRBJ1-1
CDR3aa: CASSQDPGRTEAFF

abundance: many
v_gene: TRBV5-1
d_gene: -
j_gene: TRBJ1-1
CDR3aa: CASSLKGYTEAFF

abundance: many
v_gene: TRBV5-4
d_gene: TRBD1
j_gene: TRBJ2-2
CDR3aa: CASSFEQGGTGELFF

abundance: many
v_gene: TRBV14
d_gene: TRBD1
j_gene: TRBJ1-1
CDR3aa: CASSRGTVVGTEAFF

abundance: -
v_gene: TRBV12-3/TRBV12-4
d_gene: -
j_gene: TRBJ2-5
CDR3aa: CASSLTHQETQYF

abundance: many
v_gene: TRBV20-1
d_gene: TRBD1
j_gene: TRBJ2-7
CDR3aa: CSAQGATSSLYEQYF

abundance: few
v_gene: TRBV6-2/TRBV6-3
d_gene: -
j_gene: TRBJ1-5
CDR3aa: CASSYSKGASQPQHF

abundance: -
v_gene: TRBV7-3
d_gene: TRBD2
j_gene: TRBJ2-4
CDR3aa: CASSSLLAGGSWLCF

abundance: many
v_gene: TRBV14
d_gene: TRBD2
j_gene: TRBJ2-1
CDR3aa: CASSPPGLISGNEQFF

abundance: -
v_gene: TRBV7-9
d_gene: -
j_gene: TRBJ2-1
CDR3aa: CASSPTFRGAYNEQFF

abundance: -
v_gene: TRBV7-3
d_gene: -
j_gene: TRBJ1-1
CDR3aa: CASSSTRDTEAFF

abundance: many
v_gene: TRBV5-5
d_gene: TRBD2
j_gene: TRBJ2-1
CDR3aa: CASSLSSGAWDEQFF

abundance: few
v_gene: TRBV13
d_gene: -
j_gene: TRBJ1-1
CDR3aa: CASSVNFRETEAFF

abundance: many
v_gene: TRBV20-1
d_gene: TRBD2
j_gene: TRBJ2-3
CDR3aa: CSARERGSTDTQYF